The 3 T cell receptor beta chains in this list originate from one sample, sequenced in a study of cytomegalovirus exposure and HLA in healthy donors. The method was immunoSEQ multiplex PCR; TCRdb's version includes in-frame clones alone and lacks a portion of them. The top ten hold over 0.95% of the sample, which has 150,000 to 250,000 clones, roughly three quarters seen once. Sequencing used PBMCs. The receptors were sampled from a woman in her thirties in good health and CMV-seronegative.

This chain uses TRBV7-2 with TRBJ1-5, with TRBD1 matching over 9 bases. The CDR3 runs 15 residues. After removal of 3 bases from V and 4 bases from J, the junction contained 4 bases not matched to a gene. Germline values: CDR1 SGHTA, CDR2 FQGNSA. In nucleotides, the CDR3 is TGTGCCAGCAGCTTTGCACAGGGGGCTAATCAGCCCCAGCATTTT. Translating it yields CASSFAQGANQPQHF. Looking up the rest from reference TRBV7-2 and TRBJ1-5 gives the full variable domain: GAGVSQSPSNKVTEKGKDVELRCDPISGHTALYWYRQSLGQGLEFLIYFQGNSAPDKSGLPSDRFSAERTGGSVSTLTIQRTQQEDSAVYLCASSFAQGANQPQHFGDGTRLSIL.

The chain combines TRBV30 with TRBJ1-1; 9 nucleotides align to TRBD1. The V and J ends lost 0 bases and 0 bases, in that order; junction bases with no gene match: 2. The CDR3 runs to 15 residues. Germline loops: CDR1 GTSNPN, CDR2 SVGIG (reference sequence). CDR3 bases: TGTGCCTGGAGTGTTTACAGGGGGCTGAACACTGAAGCTTTCTTT. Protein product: CAWSVYRGLNTEAFF.

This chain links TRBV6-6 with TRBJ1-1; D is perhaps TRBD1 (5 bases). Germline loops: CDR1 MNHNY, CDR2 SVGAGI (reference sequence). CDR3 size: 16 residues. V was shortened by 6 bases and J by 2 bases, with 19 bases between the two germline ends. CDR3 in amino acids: CASRPPVQGLNTEAFF. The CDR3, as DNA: TGTGCCAGCAGGCCACCCGTCCAGGGCTTAAACACTGAAGCTTTCTTT.